This T cell receptor (beta chain) was documented in a study of PD-1 blockade in classical Hodgkin lymphoma. For the study at large: Patients got intravenous nivolumab 3 mg/kg every 2 weeks.

The data were produced by immunoSEQ multiplex PCR, yet TCRdb's version contains in-frame clones alone and is incomplete. The sample lists some 27,000 clones; roughly 78% were seen once. Germline CDR1 is MNHEY and CDR2 is SMNVEV (reference sequence). Trimming took 5 bases from V and 5 from J; bases not matched to a gene: 1. This CDR3 has 12 amino acids. Documented time point: cycle 4 day 1 (C4D1), after more than 5 weeks of nivolumab. Every patient relapsed after autologous stem cell transplantation, and brentuximab vedotin exposure varied. Study-level results: Diversity in CD4+ TCRs, unlike that measured in CD8+ TCRs, had risen significantly by C4D1. There remain no defined causes for the repertoire differences, which possibly reflect disease activity or prior therapy.

To note about this clone: No antigen is known for it.

V and J are TRBV27 and TRBJ2-3, with TRBD2 identical over 7 bases. The source is a human donor with classical Hodgkin lymphoma. The sample here was peripheral blood mononuclear cells (PBMCs), taken before the fourth cycle of nivolumab. The CDR3 here is CASSPSGDTQYF. CDR3 nucleotide sequence: TGTGCCAGCAGTCCTAGCGGAGATACGCAGTATTTT.